This TCR beta chain was found in a study of blood T cell repertoires in COVID-19. Study overall: Some COVID-19 samples were acute and others convalescent; all came from the United States, Italy and Spain. The cDNA or gDNA used as material had been derived from T cells, B-cell-depleted T cells, or PBMCs.

Germline V gene sequence: CDR1 GTSNPN, CDR2 SVGIG (reference sequence). CDR3 length: 14 amino acids. Losses at the gene ends were 0 bases for V and 5 bases for J; bases not matched to a gene: 4. In the original processing: For nucleated cells, counts were estimated from reference gene primer amplification. The data were produced by immunoSEQ multiplex PCR, yet TCRdb's version contains in-frame clones alone and is incomplete. That table gives V, J and clone size, and the DNA gave D and trimming. The sample shows roughly 260,000 clones, roughly 82% of them seen only once. This clone occurred a few times.

The rearrangement joins TRBV30 to TRBJ1-3; TRBD1 aligns across 7 bases. The receptor comes from a woman between 65 and 79 years old with acute or convalescent COVID-19. The sequencing sample was made of peripheral blood. CDR3 DNA: TGTGCCTGGAGTGTGAGCAGGGGGAGAAACACCATATATTTT. Amino acids: CAWSVSRGRNTIYF. Variable domain in full (rest from reference TRBV30 and TRBJ1-3): SQTIHQWPATLVQPVGSPLSLECTVEGTSNPNLYWYRQAAGRGLQLLFYSVGIGQISSEVPQNLSASRPQDRQFILSSKKLLLSDSGFYLCAWSVSRGRNTIYFGEGSWLTVV.